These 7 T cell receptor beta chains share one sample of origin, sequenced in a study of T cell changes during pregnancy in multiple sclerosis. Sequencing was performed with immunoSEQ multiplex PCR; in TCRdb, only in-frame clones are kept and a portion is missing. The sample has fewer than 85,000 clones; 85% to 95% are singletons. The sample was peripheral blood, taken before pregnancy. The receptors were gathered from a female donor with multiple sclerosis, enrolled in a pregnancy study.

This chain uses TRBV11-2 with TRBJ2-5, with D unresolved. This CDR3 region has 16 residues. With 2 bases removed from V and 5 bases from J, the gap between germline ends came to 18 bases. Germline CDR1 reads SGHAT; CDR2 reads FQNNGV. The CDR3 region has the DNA TGTGCCAGCAGCTTAACCCCCACCCCGCCGGGTGAGACCCAGTACTTC. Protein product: CASSLTPTPPGETQYF.

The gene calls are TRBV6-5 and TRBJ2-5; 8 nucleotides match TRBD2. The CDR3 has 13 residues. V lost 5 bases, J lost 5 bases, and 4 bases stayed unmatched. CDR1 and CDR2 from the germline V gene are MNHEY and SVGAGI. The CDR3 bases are TGTGCCAGCAGTCCCGGGGGGGTTGAGACCCAGTACTTC. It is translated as CASSPGGVETQYF.

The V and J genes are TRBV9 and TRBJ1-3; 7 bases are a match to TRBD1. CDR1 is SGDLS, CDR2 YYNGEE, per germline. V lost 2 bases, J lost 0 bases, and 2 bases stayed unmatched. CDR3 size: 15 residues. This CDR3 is CASSVEGASGNTIYF. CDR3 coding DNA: TGTGCCAGCAGCGTCGAGGGGGCCTCTGGAAACACCATATATTTT.

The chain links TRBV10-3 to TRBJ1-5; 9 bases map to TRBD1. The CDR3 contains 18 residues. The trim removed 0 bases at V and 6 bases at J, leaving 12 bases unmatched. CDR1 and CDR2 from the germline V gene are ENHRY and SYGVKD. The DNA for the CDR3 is TGTGCCATCAGTGAGTCGACTTCGGGACAGGGTACGGGTCAGCCCCAGCATTTT. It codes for CAISESTSGQGTGQPQHF.

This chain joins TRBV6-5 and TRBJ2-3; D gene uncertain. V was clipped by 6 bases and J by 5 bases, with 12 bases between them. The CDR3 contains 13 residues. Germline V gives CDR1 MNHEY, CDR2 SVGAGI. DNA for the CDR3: TGTGCCAGCAGGGGCACAAGTCGAGATACGCAGTATTTT. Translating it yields CASRGTSRDTQYF.

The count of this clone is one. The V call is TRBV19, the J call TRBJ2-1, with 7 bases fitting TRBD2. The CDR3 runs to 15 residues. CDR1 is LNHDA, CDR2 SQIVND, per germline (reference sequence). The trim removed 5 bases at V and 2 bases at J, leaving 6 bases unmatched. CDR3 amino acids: CASSPAAGPYNEQFF. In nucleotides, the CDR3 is TGTGCCAGTAGTCCAGCAGCGGGACCCTACAATGAGCAGTTCTTC.

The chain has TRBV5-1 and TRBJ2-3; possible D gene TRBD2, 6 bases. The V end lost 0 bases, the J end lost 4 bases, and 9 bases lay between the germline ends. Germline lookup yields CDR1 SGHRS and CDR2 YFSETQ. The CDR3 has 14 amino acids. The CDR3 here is CASSLDSGADTQYF. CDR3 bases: TGCGCCAGCAGCTTGGACTCGGGGGCAGATACGCAGTATTTT.